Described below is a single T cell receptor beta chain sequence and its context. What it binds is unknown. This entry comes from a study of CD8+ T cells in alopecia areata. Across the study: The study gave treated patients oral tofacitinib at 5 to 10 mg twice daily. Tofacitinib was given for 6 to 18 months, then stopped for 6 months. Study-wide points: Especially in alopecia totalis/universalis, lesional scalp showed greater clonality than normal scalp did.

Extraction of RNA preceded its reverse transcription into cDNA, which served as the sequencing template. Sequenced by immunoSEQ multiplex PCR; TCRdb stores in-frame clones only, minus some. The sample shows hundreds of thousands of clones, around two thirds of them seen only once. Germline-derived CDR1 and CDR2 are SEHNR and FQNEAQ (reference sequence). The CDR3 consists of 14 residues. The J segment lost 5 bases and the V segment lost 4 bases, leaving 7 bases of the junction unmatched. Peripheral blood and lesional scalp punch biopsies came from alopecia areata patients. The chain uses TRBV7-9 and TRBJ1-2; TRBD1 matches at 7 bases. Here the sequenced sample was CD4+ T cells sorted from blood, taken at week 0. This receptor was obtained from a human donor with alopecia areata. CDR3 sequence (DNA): TGTGCCAGCAGCTCGACAGGGATCCCTTATGGCTACACCTTC. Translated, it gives CASSSTGIPYGYTF.